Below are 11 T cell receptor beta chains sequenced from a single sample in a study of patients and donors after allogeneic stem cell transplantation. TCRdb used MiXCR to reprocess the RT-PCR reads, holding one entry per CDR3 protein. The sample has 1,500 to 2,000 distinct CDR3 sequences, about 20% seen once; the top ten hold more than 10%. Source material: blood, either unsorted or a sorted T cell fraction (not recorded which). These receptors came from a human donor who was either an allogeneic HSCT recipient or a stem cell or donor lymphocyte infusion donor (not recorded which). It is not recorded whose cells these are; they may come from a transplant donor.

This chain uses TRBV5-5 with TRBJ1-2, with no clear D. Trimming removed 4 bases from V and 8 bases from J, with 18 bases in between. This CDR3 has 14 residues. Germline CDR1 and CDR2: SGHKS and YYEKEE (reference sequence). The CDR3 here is CASSPEAQALGYTF. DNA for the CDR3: TGTGCCAGCAGCCCAGAGGCCCAGGCGTTGGGCTACACCTTC.

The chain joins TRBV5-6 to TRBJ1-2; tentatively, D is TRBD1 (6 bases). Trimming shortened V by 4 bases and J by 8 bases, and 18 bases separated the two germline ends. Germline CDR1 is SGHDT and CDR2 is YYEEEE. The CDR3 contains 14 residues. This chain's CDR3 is CASSRDRYADGYTF. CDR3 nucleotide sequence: TGTGCCAGCAGCCGTGACAGGTACGCTGACGGCTACACCTTC.

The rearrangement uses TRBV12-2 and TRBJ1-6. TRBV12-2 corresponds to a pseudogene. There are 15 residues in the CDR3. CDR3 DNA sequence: TGTGCAAGTTTTTTTGGCCGCTCCTATAATTCACCCCTCCACTTT. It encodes CASFFGRSYNSPLHF.

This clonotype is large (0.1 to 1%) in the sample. The CDR3 nucleotides are TGCAGTGCTGAGACAGGGGCTGGGGCCAACGTCCTGACTTTC. Protein product: CSAETGAGANVLTF. This chain connects TRBV20-1 to TRBJ2-6, with TRBD1 matching 8 bases. CDR1 is DFQATT and CDR2 is SNEGSKA in the germline V gene (reference sequence). This CDR3 is 14 amino acids long. The V gene end was trimmed by 5 bases and the J gene end by 2 bases; junction bases not matched to a gene: 2.

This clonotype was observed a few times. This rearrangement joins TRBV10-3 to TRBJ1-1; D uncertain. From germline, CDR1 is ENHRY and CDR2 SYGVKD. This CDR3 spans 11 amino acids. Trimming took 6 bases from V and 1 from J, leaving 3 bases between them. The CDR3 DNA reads TGTGCCATCAGGGAGAACACTGAAGCTTTCTTT. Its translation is CAIRENTEAFF.

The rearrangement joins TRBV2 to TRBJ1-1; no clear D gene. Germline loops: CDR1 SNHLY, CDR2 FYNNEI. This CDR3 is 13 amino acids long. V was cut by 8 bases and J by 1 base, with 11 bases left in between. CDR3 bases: TGTGCCAGCGGTGGCGGGTGGAACACTGAAGCTTTCTTT. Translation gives CASGGGWNTEAFF.

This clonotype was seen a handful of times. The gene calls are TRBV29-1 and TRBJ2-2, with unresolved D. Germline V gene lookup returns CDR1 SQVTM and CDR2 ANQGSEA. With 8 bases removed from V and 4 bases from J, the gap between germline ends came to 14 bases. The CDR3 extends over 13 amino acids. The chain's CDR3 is CSTLGSPTGELFF. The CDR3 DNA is TGCAGCACCCTAGGGTCCCCCACCGGGGAGCTGTTTTTT.

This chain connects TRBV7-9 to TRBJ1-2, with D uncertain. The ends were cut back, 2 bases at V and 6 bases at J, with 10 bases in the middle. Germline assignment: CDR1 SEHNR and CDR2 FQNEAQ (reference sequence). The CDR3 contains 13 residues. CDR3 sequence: CASSLRPTDGYTF. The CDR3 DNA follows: TGTGCCAGCAGCTTAAGGCCTACTGATGGCTACACCTTC. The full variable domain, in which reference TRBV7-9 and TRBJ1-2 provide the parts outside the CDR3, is DTGVSQNPRHKITKRGQNVTFRCDPISEHNRLYWYRQTLGQGPEFLTYFQNEAQLEKSRLLSDRFSAERPKGSFSTLEIQRTEQGDSAMYLCASSLRPTDGYTFGSGTRLTVV.

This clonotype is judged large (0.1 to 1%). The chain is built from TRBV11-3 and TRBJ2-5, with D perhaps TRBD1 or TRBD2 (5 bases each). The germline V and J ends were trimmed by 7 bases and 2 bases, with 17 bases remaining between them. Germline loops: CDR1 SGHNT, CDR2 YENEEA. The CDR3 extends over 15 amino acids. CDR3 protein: CASTEGTKRQETQYF. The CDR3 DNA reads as TGTGCCAGCACCGAAGGGACGAAAAGACAAGAGACCCAGTACTTC.

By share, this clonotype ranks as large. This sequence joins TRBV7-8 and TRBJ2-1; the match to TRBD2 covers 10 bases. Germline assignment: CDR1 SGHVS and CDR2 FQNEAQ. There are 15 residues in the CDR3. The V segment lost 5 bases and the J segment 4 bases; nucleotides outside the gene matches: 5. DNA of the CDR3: TGTGCCAGCAGCAATCTAGCGGGGGCTTACAATGAGCAGTTCTTC. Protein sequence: CASSNLAGAYNEQFF.

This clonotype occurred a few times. The CDR3 coding sequence is TGCAGCGTTGTGACGGGAAACCGGGCCTACGAGCAGTACTTC. This sequence encodes CSVVTGNRAYEQYF. The chain links TRBV29-1 to TRBJ2-7; D perhaps matches TRBD2 (5 bases). This CDR3 has 14 residues. CDR1 and CDR2 (germline): SQVTM, ANQGSEA. V shed 4 bases and J shed 2 bases, with 15 bases lying between them.